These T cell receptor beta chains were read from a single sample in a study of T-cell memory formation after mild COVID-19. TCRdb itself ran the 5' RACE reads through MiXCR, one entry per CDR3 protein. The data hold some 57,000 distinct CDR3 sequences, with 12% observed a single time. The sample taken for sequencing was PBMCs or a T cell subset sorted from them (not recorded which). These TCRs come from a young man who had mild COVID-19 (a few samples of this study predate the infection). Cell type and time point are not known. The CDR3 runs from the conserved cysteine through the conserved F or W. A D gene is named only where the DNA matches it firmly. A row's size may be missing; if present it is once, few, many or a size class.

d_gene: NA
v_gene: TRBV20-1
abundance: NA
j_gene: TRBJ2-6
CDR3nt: TGCAGTGCTACACAGGGAAGTGGGGCCAACGTCCTGACTTTC
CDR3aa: CSATQGSGANVLTF

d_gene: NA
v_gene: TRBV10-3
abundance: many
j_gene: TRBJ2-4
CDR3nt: TGTGCCATCAGTGAGTCGATTGGCACTACCAAAAACATTCAGTACTTC
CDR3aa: CAISESIGTTKNIQYF

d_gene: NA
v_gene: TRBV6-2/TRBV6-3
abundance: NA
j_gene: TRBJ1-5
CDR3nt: TGTGCCACCGCCCGCGGATTCCATCAGCCCCAGCATTTT
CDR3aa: CATARGFHQPQHF

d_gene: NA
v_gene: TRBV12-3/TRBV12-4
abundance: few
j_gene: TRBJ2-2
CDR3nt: TGTGCCAGCAGGACCGGGTTCCCGAACACCGGGGAGCTGTTTTTT
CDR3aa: CASRTGFPNTGELFF

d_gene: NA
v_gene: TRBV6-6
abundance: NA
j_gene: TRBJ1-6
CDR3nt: TGTGCCAGCAGTTTAGACGGTGCCGTGGATTCACCCCTCCACTTT
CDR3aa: CASSLDGAVDSPLHF

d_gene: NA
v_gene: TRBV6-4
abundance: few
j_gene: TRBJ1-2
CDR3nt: TGTGCCAGCAGTCCCGGGTCCCCGGAGGATGGCTACACCTTC
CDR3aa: CASSPGSPEDGYTF

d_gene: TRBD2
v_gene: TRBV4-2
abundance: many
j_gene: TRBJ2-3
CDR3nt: TGTGCCAGCAGCCAAGAGGGACTAGCGACAGATACGCAGTATTTT
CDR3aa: CASSQEGLATDTQYF

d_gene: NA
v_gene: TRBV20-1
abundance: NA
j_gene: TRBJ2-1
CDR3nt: TGCAGCGCCAGAACCCCTCGCGGGAATGAGCAGTTCTTC
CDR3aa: CSARTPRGNEQFF

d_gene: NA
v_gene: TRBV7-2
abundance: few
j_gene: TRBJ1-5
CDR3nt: TGTGCCAGCAGCTTAGCTCTGAATAGCAATCAGCCCCAGCATTTT
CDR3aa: CASSLALNSNQPQHF

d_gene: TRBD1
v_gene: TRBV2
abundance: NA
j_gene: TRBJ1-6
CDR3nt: TGTGCCAGCAGTCGTTCCGGGACAGGGAGCTCCTATAATTCACCCCTCCACTTT
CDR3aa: CASSRSGTGSSYNSPLHF

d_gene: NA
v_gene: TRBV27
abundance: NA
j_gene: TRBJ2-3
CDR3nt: TGTGCCAGCAGTTTACCCACCAGAGCTAGCACAGATACGCAGTATTTT
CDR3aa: CASSLPTRASTDTQYF

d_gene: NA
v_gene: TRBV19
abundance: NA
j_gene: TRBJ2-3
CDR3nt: TGTGCCAGTACCCGGACGCCCGGTACCCCAGATACGCAGTATTTT
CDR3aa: CASTRTPGTPDTQYF

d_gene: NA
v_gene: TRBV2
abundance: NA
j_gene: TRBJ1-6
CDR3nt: TGTGCCAGCAGTGAAGGGAGATGGGGCTATTCACCCCTCCACTTT
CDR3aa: CASSEGRWGYSPLHF

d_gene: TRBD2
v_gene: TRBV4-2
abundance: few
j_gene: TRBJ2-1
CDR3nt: TGTGCCAGCAGCCCAGGTAGCGGGGGGACTTACAATGAGCAGTTCTTC
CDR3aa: CASSPGSGGTYNEQFF

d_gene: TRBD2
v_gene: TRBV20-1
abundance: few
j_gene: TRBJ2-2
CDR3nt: TGCAGTGCTAGACGGCAGCGGGGGGGCGACGGGGAGCTGTTTTTT
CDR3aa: CSARRQRGGDGELFF

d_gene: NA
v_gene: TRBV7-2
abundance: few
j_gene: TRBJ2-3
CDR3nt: TGTGCCAGCAGCCCCTACCCCCTGGATACGCAGTATTTT
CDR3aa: CASSPYPLDTQYF

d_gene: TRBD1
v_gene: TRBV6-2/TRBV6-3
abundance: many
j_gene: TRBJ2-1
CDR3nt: TGTGCCAGCAGTTACTCGACAGGGGGCAATGAGCAGTTCTTC
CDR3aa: CASSYSTGGNEQFF

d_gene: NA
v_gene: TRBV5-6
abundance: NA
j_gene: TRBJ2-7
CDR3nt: TGTGCCAGCAGCTTGAACAGGGAATCCGAGCAGTACTTC
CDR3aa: CASSLNRESEQYF

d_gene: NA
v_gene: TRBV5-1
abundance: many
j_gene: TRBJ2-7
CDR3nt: TGCGCCAGCAGCCTGGGTTGGGGGGACTACGAGCAGTACTTC
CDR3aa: CASSLGWGDYEQYF

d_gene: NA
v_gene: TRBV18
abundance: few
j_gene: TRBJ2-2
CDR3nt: TGTGCCAGCTCACCACAGAACGGGGAGCTGTTTTTT
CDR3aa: CASSPQNGELFF

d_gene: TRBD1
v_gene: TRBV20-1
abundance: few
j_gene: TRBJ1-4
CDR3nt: TGCAGTGCTAGCATCAGGACAGGGTTTAATGAAAAACTGTTTTTT
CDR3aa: CSASIRTGFNEKLFF

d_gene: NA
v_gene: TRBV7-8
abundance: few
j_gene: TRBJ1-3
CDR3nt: TGTGCCAGCAGCTCAAGCGGGCGCCGCTCTGGAAACACCATATATTTT
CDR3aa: CASSSSGRRSGNTIYF